Below are 23 T cell receptor beta chains sequenced from a single sample in a study of regulatory T cells in long-lasting Graves disease. Regarding time point: newly diagnosed GD, antithyroid drugs for less than 3 months. PBMCs were the source of the RNA used for TCR sequencing. Construction of the TCR beta libraries employed iRepertoire HTBI primers in conjunction with Arm-PCR of CDR3 regions. TCRdb itself ran the multiplex PCR reads through MiXCR, one entry per CDR3 protein. The table has 350,000 to 450,000 distinct CDR3 sequences, 15% seen once. These same data were also listed under a study on T cells in Graves' hyperthyroidism and ophthalmopathy.

The input for sequencing was peripheral blood mononuclear cells (PBMCs), taken at new diagnosis, from a patient treated with antithyroid drugs. The receptors derive from a woman aged 40-49 years with Graves disease.

This clonotype was detected a few times. A much larger clone lies one base from this, so it may be a read error. V gene TRBV28 combines with J gene TRBJ1-4; 8 bases are a match to TRBD1. Germline assignment: CDR1 MDHEN and CDR2 SYDVKM. This CDR3 has 16 amino acids. The CDR3 region has the DNA TGTGCCGGCAGCCTTGGACAGGGTTGGTCTAATGAAAAACTGTTTTTT. Its protein is CAGSLGQGWSNEKLFF.

This clonotype was counted a few times. The chain recombines TRBV10-3 with TRBJ2-7; TRBD1 matches at 8 bases. CDR3 length: 14 amino acids. J was trimmed by 2 bases and V by 3 bases; bases with no gene match: 3. From germline, CDR1 is ENHRY and CDR2 SYGVKD. DNA of the CDR3: TGTGCCATCAGTGATCCGGACAGGGCCTACGAGCAGTACTTC. Translating it yields CAISDPDRAYEQYF.

This chain uses TRBV15 with TRBJ2-7; tentative D call: TRBD2 (6 bases). The CDR3 length is 16 residues. V lost 0 bases and J lost 2, with 14 bases in between. Germline V gene sequence: CDR1 LNHNV, CDR2 YYDKDF (reference sequence). The CDR3 DNA reads as TGTGCCACCAGCAGAGATTTGGGGACTGGCACCTACGAGCAGTACTTC. Protein: CATSRDLGTGTYEQYF.

There are a few counts of this clonotype. At one boundary the junction diverges from the germline segment, which might be a read error. V is TRBV7-9 and J is TRBJ2-7; the match to TRBD2 covers 12 bases. Germline loops: CDR1 SEHNR, CDR2 FQNEAQ (reference sequence). The CDR3 has 14 amino acids. Written as DNA, the CDR3 is TGTGCCAGCAGCCGACTAGCGGGAGACTACGAGCAGCACTTC. Translation gives CASSRLAGDYEQHF.

This rearrangement joins TRBV13 to TRBJ1-6; D call uncertain. Per the germline V gene, CDR1 is PRHDT and CDR2 is FYEKMQ (reference sequence). The length of the CDR3 is 12 residues. Trimming stripped 8 bases from V and 8 bases from J, with 10 bases between. The CDR3 DNA sequence: TGTGCCAGCCGGGGTGGCGATTCACCCCTCCACTTT. Amino acids: CASRGGDSPLHF.

This clonotype has at least ten counts. The chain uses TRBV28 and TRBJ1-5; D not resolved. V was trimmed by 7 bases and J by 0 bases, leaving 13 bases between them. This CDR3 contains 15 residues. CDR1 is MDHEN, CDR2 SYDVKM, per germline. The CDR3 bases are TGTGCCAGCACCCACAGCTCAAGTAGCAATCAGCCCCAGCATTTT. Translating gives CASTHSSSSNQPQHF.

This chain links TRBV6-5 with TRBJ2-1; D is unresolved. V was trimmed by 4 bases and J by 10 bases, leaving 11 bases between them. Looked up from germline, CDR1 is MNHEY and CDR2 is SVGAGI. CDR3 length: 12 residues. The CDR3 region has the DNA TGTGCCAGCAGTTTCGAGGATGTGGAGCAGTTCTTC. This translates into CASSFEDVEQFF.

This clonotype was seen repeatedly, ten times or more. The rearrangement uses TRBV7-8 and TRBJ2-3; D not certain. The CDR3 is 14 residues long. Between the trimmed V and J ends, which lost 5 bases and 8 bases, there was a span of 17 bases. From germline, CDR1 is SGHVS and CDR2 FQNEAQ. The DNA of the CDR3 is TGTGCCAGCAGCCCCCGGGCCGGCGTTGGTACGCAGTATTTT. It yields the protein CASSPRAGVGTQYF.

At least ten counts were recorded for this clonotype. The junction departs from germline at one end; a sequencing error may be responsible. This chain connects TRBV5-1 to TRBJ2-7; no firm D call. CDR1 is SGHRS and CDR2 is YFSETQ in the germline V gene. This CDR3 region has 14 residues. CDR3 nucleotide sequence: TGTGCCAGCAGCTCCCTCGGGTCCTCCTACGAGCAGTACTTC. It encodes CASSSLGSSYEQYF.

The genes are TRBV7-9 and TRBJ1-2, with D uncertain. The CDR3 extends over 15 amino acids. The germline V gene encodes CDR1 SEHNR and CDR2 FQNEAQ (reference sequence). Trimming shortened V by 1 base and J by 5 bases, and 14 bases separated the two germline ends. The CDR3 spells CASSLVSGKPYGYTF. The CDR3 DNA reads as TGTGCCAGCAGCTTAGTTTCAGGCAAGCCTTATGGCTACACCTTC. Looking up the rest from reference TRBV7-9 and TRBJ1-2 gives the full variable domain: DTGVSQNPRHKITKRGQNVTFRCDPISEHNRLYWYRQTLGQGPEFLTYFQNEAQLEKSRLLSDRFSAERPKGSFSTLEIQRTEQGDSAMYLCASSLVSGKPYGYTFGSGTRLTVV.

This clonotype was observed many times. The chain employs TRBV2 and TRBJ2-3; no clear D. The V gene lost 3 bases and the J gene lost 1 base, with 5 bases spanning the gap. CDR3 length: 13 amino acids. Germline CDR1 is SNHLY and CDR2 is FYNNEI. The CDR3 nucleotides read TGTGCCAGCAGTGAGGGCGGCACAGATACGCAGTATTTT. Translation: CASSEGGTDTQYF.

This chain uses TRBV28 with TRBJ1-2; D is ambiguous. The V end was cut by 5 bases, the J end by 4 bases, with 11 bases between. The CDR3 has 13 residues. CDR1 is MDHEN, CDR2 SYDVKM, per germline. CDR3 bases: TGTGCCAGCAGTATACAGAAACTCTATGGCTACACCTTC. Protein sequence: CASSIQKLYGYTF.

As regards this clonotype: A junction boundary mismatches the germline segment, possibly from a read error. This chain links TRBV6-1 with TRBJ1-4; possible D gene TRBD1, 6 bases. Germline loops: CDR1 MNHNS, CDR2 SASEGT. CDR3 size: 14 residues. CDR3 coding DNA: TGTGCCAGCAGATCGACAGGTCTAAATGAAAGACTGTTTTTT. The encoded protein is CASRSTGLNERLFF.

This clonotype was observed at least ten times. The gene calls are TRBV9 and TRBJ2-1; 10 bases are shared with TRBD2. V lost 0 bases to trimming and J lost 6 bases; unmatched junction nucleotides: 3. Per germline, CDR1 SGDLS and CDR2 YYNGEE. There are 15 residues in the CDR3. CDR3 nucleotides: TGTGCCAGCAGCGTAGGTAGCGGGAGGAGCAATGAGCAGTTCTTC. Translating it yields CASSVGSGRSNEQFF.

V and J are TRBV30 and TRBJ2-7; D is possibly TRBD1 or TRBD2 (7 bases each). The CDR3 runs 15 residues. Germline assignment: CDR1 GTSNPN and CDR2 SVGIG (reference sequence). V was trimmed by 2 bases and J by 2 bases, leaving 16 bases between them. CDR3 amino acids: CAWSRGLAETYEQYF. CDR3 coding DNA: TGTGCCTGGAGTAGGGGGCTAGCGGAGACCTACGAGCAGTACTTC.

This clonotype was seen at least ten times. The chain is built from TRBV5-1 and TRBJ2-7, with TRBD1 identical over 10 bases. V shed 4 bases and J 5 bases; nucleotides not matched to a gene: 6. The V gene's germline CDR1 is SGHRS and CDR2 YFSETQ. CDR3 length: 14 amino acids. As DNA, the CDR3 is TGCGCCAGCAGCAGGGGACAGGGGACGGACGAGCAGTACTTC. This translates into CASSRGQGTDEQYF.

In its sample, this clonotype was seen many times. The chain joins TRBV11-2 to TRBJ1-1, with D hard to call. V was shortened by 0 bases and J by 4 bases, with 9 bases between the two germline ends. Germline assignment: CDR1 SGHAT and CDR2 FQNNGV. The CDR3 contains 14 residues. CDR3 sequence reads: CASSLEQISTEAFF. As DNA, the CDR3 is TGTGCCAGCAGCTTAGAGCAGATATCCACTGAAGCTTTCTTT.

The chain links TRBV9 to TRBJ2-3; no clear D gene. The germline gives CDR1 SGDLS, CDR2 YYNGEE. The ends were cut back, 4 bases at V and 2 bases at J, with 14 bases in the middle. The length of the CDR3 is 15 residues. The CDR3: CASSLGSTNTDTQYF. DNA for the CDR3: TGTGCCAGCAGCCTAGGAAGCACGAACACAGATACGCAGTATTTT. Complete variable domain (other parts from reference TRBV9 and TRBJ2-3): DSGVTQTPKHLITATGQRVTLRCSPRSGDLSVYWYQQSLDQGLQFLIQYYNGEERAKGNILERFSAQQFPDLHSELNLSSLELGDSALYFCASSLGSTNTDTQYFGPGTRLTVL.

CDR3 loop: CSALTGLTGYEQYF. The CDR3 nucleotides read TGCAGTGCCTTAACGGGCCTCACGGGCTACGAGCAGTACTTC. The rearrangement joins TRBV20-1 to TRBJ2-7; D is unclear. The CDR3 loop spans 14 amino acids. CDR1 DFQATT and CDR2 SNEGSKA come from the germline V gene (reference sequence). Trimming removed 6 bases from V and 3 bases from J, with 18 bases in between.

This clonotype appeared many times. The V and J genes are TRBV9 and TRBJ2-2; D not resolved. The CDR3 is 16 residues long. The germline CDR1 and CDR2 sequences are SGDLS and YYNGEE. V was clipped by 0 bases and J by 0 bases, with 9 bases between them. The CDR3 nucleotides read TGTGCCAGCAGCGTAGAGGCTACCGCGAACACCGGGGAGCTGTTTTTT. Amino acids: CASSVEATANTGELFF. Complete variable domain (other parts from reference TRBV9 and TRBJ2-2): DSGVTQTPKHLITATGQRVTLRCSPRSGDLSVYWYQQSLDQGLQFLIQYYNGEERAKGNILERFSAQQFPDLHSELNLSSLELGDSALYFCASSVEATANTGELFFGEGSRLTVL.

Note on this clonotype: A junction boundary mismatches the germline segment, possibly from a read error. The J gene is TRBJ2-3, the V gene TRBV20-1; D might be TRBD1 or TRBD2, each matching 5 bases. CDR1 DFQATT and CDR2 SNEGSKA come from the germline V gene (reference sequence). The CDR3 extends over 15 amino acids. The CDR3: CSARGLGTYTHTQYF. In nucleotides, the CDR3 is TGCAGTGCTAGAGGTTTAGGGACCTACACACATACGCAGTATTTT.

This clonotype has ten or more counts. This chain links TRBV7-2 with TRBJ2-1; D gene uncertain. Trimming took off 1 base at V and 6 bases at J, with 19 bases between the two ends. CDR1 is SGHTA and CDR2 is FQGNSA in the germline V gene. The CDR3 sequence is 17 residues long. The CDR3 is CASSLGLLRELGNEQFF. CDR3 in DNA: TGTGCCAGCAGCTTAGGTCTCCTTAGAGAATTGGGCAATGAGCAGTTCTTC.

A few counts support this clonotype. The chain couples TRBV11-2 to TRBJ1-3, with D perhaps TRBD1 (6 bases). The CDR3 length is 17 residues. CDR1 is SGHAT and CDR2 is FQNNGV in the germline V gene. Between the trimmed V and J ends, which lost 0 bases and 2 bases, there was a span of 14 bases. CDR3 residues: CASSLERGAIPGNTIYF. The CDR3 DNA follows: TGTGCCAGCAGCTTAGAGAGGGGGGCGATTCCTGGAAACACCATATATTTT.